The 4 T cell receptor beta chains given below trace back to one sample, sequenced in a study of early stage breast cancer tumors (dated by TCRdb to about 2017). The method was the immunoSEQ multiplex PCR assay. The table comes from immuneACCESS by way of TCRdb, which keeps in-frame sequences with V and J called. Part of the clones is missing from these tables; in studies checked, under half for an unresolved V gene and the rest for unknown reasons. Present in this sample are almost 55,000 clones, 75% to 95% of which were seen just once. The ten biggest clones cover 5% of the sample. What was sequenced was blood. The receptors derive from a person between 65 and 79 years old with breast cancer.

The CDR3 region is CASSPGTPNQETQYF. CDR3 nucleotides: TGTGCCAGCAGCCCCGGGACTCCAAATCAAGAGACCCAGTACTTC. The J gene is TRBJ2-5, the V gene TRBV11-3; perhaps TRBD2 as D (6 bases). Germline V gene data show CDR1 as SGHNT and CDR2 as YENEEA. There are 15 residues in the CDR3. Trimming removed 5 bases from V and 2 bases from J, with 15 bases in between.

The chain uses TRBV5-4 and TRBJ2-1, with TRBD2 identical over 15 bases. Losses at the gene ends were 4 bases for V and 7 bases for J; bases not matched to a gene: 9. Germline CDR1 and CDR2: SGHNT and YYREEE (reference sequence). The CDR3 extends over 17 amino acids. CDR3 sequence: CASSKEGLAGGFNEQFF. The CDR3 DNA follows: TGTGCCAGCAGCAAGGAAGGACTAGCGGGGGGGTTTAATGAGCAGTTCTTC.

This clone was counted once. The V call is TRBV9, the J call TRBJ2-2; D perhaps matches TRBD2 (6 bases). The ends were cut back, 2 bases at V and 4 bases at J, with 9 bases in the middle. The CDR3 has 14 residues. Germline CDR1 SGDLS, CDR2 YYNGEE. CDR3 coding DNA: TGTGCCAGCAGCGTGACTAGAAGCACCGGGGAGCTGTTTTTT. It translates to CASSVTRSTGELFF.

V usage is TRBV6-6 and J usage is TRBJ1-5; 8 bases are a match to TRBD1. The V gene's germline CDR1 is MNHNY and CDR2 SVGAGI (reference sequence). J lost 3 bases, V lost 6 bases, and 4 bases had no gene match. The CDR3 has 14 residues. CDR3 residues: CASRPGQDNQPQHF. DNA of the CDR3: TGTGCCAGCAGGCCGGGACAGGACAATCAGCCCCAGCATTTT.